Each of the 23 T cell receptor beta chains below was sequenced from the same sample in a study of cytomegalovirus exposure and HLA in healthy donors. The protocol was immunoSEQ multiplex PCR, while the TCRdb copy is restricted to in-frame clones and leaves out a portion. This repertoire shows some 150,000 clones, roughly 90% found once; its top ten account for about 0.7%. The sample taken for sequencing was PBMCs. These receptors originate from a man aged 18-30 years in good health and CMV-seronegative.

The genes are TRBV7-9 and TRBJ2-3; D gene unclear. CDR1 and CDR2 (germline): SEHNR, FQNEAQ (reference sequence). The CDR3 is 14 amino acids. V shed 3 bases and J shed 1 base, with 8 bases lying between them. DNA for the CDR3: TGTGCCAGCAGCTTCTTGCAGGGCACAGATACGCAGTATTTT. This sequence encodes CASSFLQGTDTQYF.

The chain employs TRBV9 and TRBJ2-1; 8 nucleotides agree with TRBD1. CDR1 and CDR2 from the germline V gene are SGDLS and YYNGEE. The V gene end was trimmed by 0 bases and the J gene end by 4 bases; junction bases not matched to a gene: 6. The CDR3 is made up of 16 amino acids. For the CDR3, the DNA is TGTGCCAGCAGCGTAGAGGACAGGGAATTTTACAATGAGCAGTTCTTC. Residues: CASSVEDREFYNEQFF.

The chain links TRBV7-9 to TRBJ2-7; no definite D call. The CDR3 has 13 amino acids. In germline, CDR1 is SEHNR, CDR2 FQNEAQ (reference sequence). Trimming left V 1 base short and J 4 bases short, with 8 bases between. CDR3 sequence (DNA): TGTGCCAGCAGCTTAGAACTGTTATACGAGCAGTACTTC. Protein product: CASSLELLYEQYF.

V is TRBV13 and J is TRBJ1-1; possibly TRBD1 for D (6 bases). The CDR3 length is 12 residues. In germline, CDR1 is PRHDT, CDR2 FYEKMQ (reference sequence). Trimming took 5 bases from V and 8 from J, leaving 12 bases between them. The CDR3 loop is CASSPQGKEAFF. For the CDR3, the DNA is TGTGCCAGCAGCCCGCAGGGGAAGGAAGCTTTCTTT.

The V call is TRBV7-2, the J call TRBJ2-1, with TRBD1 identical over 11 bases. The CDR3 sequence is 19 residues long. Germline trimming cut 3 bases from V and 5 bases from J; bases unmatched to any gene: 15. Per the germline V gene, CDR1 is SGHTA and CDR2 is FQGNSA. CDR3 nucleotide sequence: TGTGCCAGCAGCTTCCCCGGGACAGGGGGGTACTATCTTGACAATGAGCAGTTCTTC. This translates into CASSFPGTGGYYLDNEQFF.

The chain uses TRBV28 and TRBJ2-3; 12 bases match TRBD2. CDR1 and CDR2 from the germline V gene are MDHEN and SYDVKM. The CDR3 is 16 amino acids. The V and J ends lost 6 bases and 1 base, in that order; junction bases with no gene match: 5. CDR3 amino acids: CASSRLAGAGTDTQYF. The CDR3 DNA is TGTGCCAGCAGCAGACTAGCGGGAGCGGGCACAGATACGCAGTATTTT.

The gene calls are TRBV19 and TRBJ1-1, with 9 bases matching TRBD1. CDR1 LNHDA and CDR2 SQIVND come from the germline V gene (reference sequence). V dropped 3 bases and J dropped 3; count of bases not matched to a gene: 8. There are 16 residues in the CDR3. The CDR3 DNA follows: TGTGCCAGTAGTATCGGTCCGACAGGGGGACACACTGAAGCTTTCTTT. Encoded protein: CASSIGPTGGHTEAFF.

This chain joins TRBV2 and TRBJ2-5; D is possibly TRBD2 (5 bases). The germline V gene has CDR1 SNHLY and CDR2 FYNNEI. V shed 1 base and J shed 0 bases, with 6 bases lying between them. The CDR3 is 14 residues long. CDR3 amino acids: CASSEGRYQETQYF. CDR3 bases: TGTGCCAGCAGTGAAGGGAGGTACCAAGAGACCCAGTACTTC.

The chain joins TRBV25-1 to TRBJ2-5; D possibly corresponds to TRBD2 (6 bases). The V gene's germline CDR1 is MGHDK and CDR2 SYGVNS. The CDR3 consists of 15 residues. V lost 4 bases to trimming and J lost 4 bases, with 16 bases between them. CDR3 in amino acids: CASSGSDGGRETQYF. DNA of the CDR3: TGTGCCAGCAGTGGGTCAGACGGAGGGCGAGAGACCCAGTACTTC.

The chain carries TRBV7-2 and TRBJ2-7; TRBD1 matches at 9 bases. Germline V lookup: CDR1 SGHTA, CDR2 FQGNSA. Germline trimming cut 1 base from V and 5 bases from J; bases unmatched to any gene: 3. This CDR3 comprises 14 residues. The CDR3 bases are TGTGCCAGCAGCTTAGGACAGGGGGGCCACGAGCAGTACTTC. Translating gives CASSLGQGGHEQYF.

This chain connects TRBV27 to TRBJ2-7, with 9 bases fitting TRBD2. Losses at the gene ends were 5 bases for V and 6 bases for J; bases not matched to a gene: 8. This CDR3 contains 14 residues. Germline V gene lookup returns CDR1 MNHEY and CDR2 SMNVEV (reference sequence). CDR3 coding DNA: TGTGCCAGCAGTCCCGTAGCGGGAGCCTCCGAGCAGTACGTC. Protein sequence: CASSPVAGASEQYV.

This chain connects TRBV6-8 to TRBJ2-3; 8 nucleotides match TRBD1. J was trimmed by 0 bases and V by 7 bases; bases with no gene match: 9. The CDR3 contains 16 residues. Germline V gives CDR1 MNHGY, CDR2 SAAAGT. CDR3 sequence: CASTGGQENSTDTQYF. The CDR3 DNA reads TGTGCCAGCACTGGGGGACAGGAGAATAGCACAGATACGCAGTATTTT.

CDR3 bases: TGTGCCAGCAGCGTTTCCAGGGCCTCTGGGGCCAACGTCCTGACTTTC. Translation: CASSVSRASGANVLTF. The chain couples TRBV9 to TRBJ2-6, with a tentative D call TRBD1 (5 bases). In germline, CDR1 is SGDLS, CDR2 YYNGEE. The CDR3 is 16 residues long. Between the trimmed V and J ends, which lost 2 bases and 0 bases, there was a span of 9 bases. Full variable domain (rest looked up from reference TRBV9 and TRBJ2-6): DSGVTQTPKHLITATGQRVTLRCSPRSGDLSVYWYQQSLDQGLQFLIQYYNGEERAKGNILERFSAQQFPDLHSELNLSSLELGDSALYFCASSVSRASGANVLTFGAGSRLTVL.

This clone was detected only a few times. The chain couples TRBV27 to TRBJ1-1; D perhaps matches TRBD1 (5 bases). Germline V lookup: CDR1 MNHEY, CDR2 SMNVEV (reference sequence). The V gene lost 6 bases and the J gene lost 5 bases, with 22 bases spanning the gap. The CDR3 totals 16 residues. The CDR3 spells CASRELTVAGSTEAFF. The CDR3 nucleotides read TGTGCCAGCAGGGAATTGACAGTGGCCGGGTCTACTGAAGCTTTCTTT.

This CDR3 is CASSVGGAGYGYTF. As DNA, the CDR3 is TGTGCCAGCAGTGTAGGGGGGGCCGGGTATGGCTACACCTTC. The J gene is TRBJ1-2, the V gene TRBV2, with D possibly TRBD1 on 6 matching bases. Germline CDR1 and CDR2: SNHLY and FYNNEI. The CDR3 has 14 residues. V lost 4 bases, J lost 5 bases, and 14 bases lay in between.

The rearrangement joins TRBV7-9 to TRBJ2-6, with 10 nucleotides matching TRBD1. The CDR3 sequence is 14 residues long. J lost 7 bases, V lost 5 bases, and 2 bases had no gene match. Germline values: CDR1 SEHNR, CDR2 FQNEAQ (reference sequence). The CDR3 loop reads CASSPTGGANVLTF. The CDR3 bases are TGTGCCAGCAGCCCGACAGGGGGCGCCAACGTCCTGACTTTC.

The V gene is TRBV19, the J gene TRBJ2-5; D might be TRBD1 (5 bases). CDR1 and CDR2 (germline): LNHDA, SQIVND (reference sequence). V lost 7 bases, J lost 3 bases, and 18 bases lay in between. The CDR3 loop spans 15 amino acids. The CDR3 reads CASMARARSKETQYF. The CDR3 nucleotides are TGTGCCAGTATGGCCAGGGCCCGTTCCAAAGAGACCCAGTACTTC.

The rearrangement links TRBV29-1 to TRBJ2-5; D may be TRBD1 (5 bases). The V gene lost 4 bases and the J gene lost 4 bases, with 13 bases spanning the gap. CDR3 size: 13 residues. Germline V lookup: CDR1 SQVTM, CDR2 ANQGSEA. The CDR3 loop reads CSVGRVYGETQYF. The CDR3 nucleotides read TGCAGCGTTGGCAGGGTGTATGGAGAGACCCAGTACTTC.

The chain is built from TRBV4-1 and TRBJ2-1; 11 bases map to TRBD2. Trimming removed 2 bases from V and 10 bases from J; junction bases left unmatched: 10. The CDR3 has 16 residues. Looked up from germline, CDR1 is MGHRA and CDR2 is YSYEKL. The CDR3 DNA reads TGCGCCAGCAGCCAAAGACTAGCGGGGTTAAACGGGGAGCAGTTCTTC. Protein: CASSQRLAGLNGEQFF.

The chain recombines TRBV13 with TRBJ2-2; 8 nucleotides agree with TRBD1. Losses at the gene ends were 5 bases for V and 1 base for J; bases not matched to a gene: 12. Germline values: CDR1 PRHDT, CDR2 FYEKMQ (reference sequence). The CDR3 is 18 residues long. The CDR3 region has the DNA TGTGCCAGCAGCATGAGACAGGGGAGAGGGAGGAACACCGGGGAGCTGTTTTTT. Translated, it gives CASSMRQGRGRNTGELFF.

This chain links TRBV18 with TRBJ2-7; 7 nucleotides agree with TRBD1. In germline, CDR1 is KGHSH, CDR2 LQKENI. This CDR3 spans 15 amino acids. The V and J ends lost 2 bases and 3 bases, in that order; junction bases with no gene match: 7. The CDR3 nucleotides read TGTGCCAGCTCACCAAACAGGTGGACAGGCTACGAGCAGTACGTC. Encoded protein: CASSPNRWTGYEQYV.

The rearrangement uses TRBV5-1 and TRBJ1-2; 8 bases are a match to TRBD1. This CDR3 is 14 amino acids long. Looked up from germline, CDR1 is SGHRS and CDR2 is YFSETQ. V shed 0 bases, J shed 7 bases, and the junction held 5 bases outside the gene matches. The CDR3 spells CASSLEVTGGGYTF. The CDR3 nucleotides read TGCGCCAGCAGCTTGGAGGTTACAGGGGGTGGCTACACCTTC.

The J gene is TRBJ1-4, the V gene TRBV5-1; TRBD1 might be the D (6 bases). V lost 0 bases, J lost 11 bases, and 14 bases lay in between. CDR3 size: 14 residues. Germline CDR1 and CDR2: SGHRS and YFSETQ. Here the CDR3 reads CASSLEDTQGKLFF. Written as DNA, the CDR3 is TGCGCCAGCAGCTTGGAGGACACCCAGGGGAAACTGTTTTTT. The entire variable domain, with the rest obtained from reference TRBV5-1 and TRBJ1-4, is as follows: KAGVTQTPRYLIKTRGQQVTLSCSPISGHRSVSWYQQTPGQGLQFLFEYFSETQRNKGNFPGRFSGRQFSNSRSEMNVSTLELGDSALYLCASSLEDTQGKLFFGSGTQLSVL.